These 6 T cell receptor beta chains came from one sample sequenced in a study of T cell repertoires and Cas9 in healthy adults. TCRdb keeps only in-frame clones here, not all; method: immunoSEQ multiplex PCR. The sample lists tens of thousands of clones; 90% were seen once. Input material: CD4+ effector T cells (CD127+, CD25-, CD137-, CD154-) from PBMCs; culture status not recorded. These receptors were obtained from a human donor in good health.

V and J are TRBV5-4 and TRBJ1-5; 7 positions match TRBD1. CDR3 length equals 13 residues. Looked up from germline, CDR1 is SGHNT and CDR2 is YYREEE (reference sequence). V shed 0 bases and J 6 bases; nucleotides not matched to a gene: 0. CDR3: CASSLDRGQPQHF. The DNA for the CDR3 is TGTGCCAGCAGCTTGGACAGGGGTCAGCCCCAGCATTTT.

Points on this clone: Other DNA sequences within the sample encode an identical CDR3. The chain combines TRBV7-2 with TRBJ1-1, with 10 bases aligning to TRBD1. The CDR3 has 14 amino acids. The V gene's germline CDR1 is SGHTA and CDR2 FQGNSA. V shed 3 bases, J shed 5 bases, and the junction held 3 bases outside the gene matches. This CDR3 is CASSLDRGNTEAFF. CDR3 nucleotide sequence: TGTGCCAGCAGCTTGGACAGGGGGAATACTGAAGCTTTCTTT.

In the case of this clone: Other DNA sequences from this sample encode an identical CDR3 as well. The chain links TRBV7-9 to TRBJ2-6; weak D call: TRBD1 (6 bases). V dropped 3 bases and J dropped 0 bases, with 9 bases sitting between them. Germline V lookup: CDR1 SEHNR, CDR2 FQNEAQ (reference sequence). The CDR3 contains 16 residues. The CDR3 sequence: CASSFRGRSGANVLTF. CDR3 DNA: TGTGCCAGCAGCTTCAGGGGTCGCTCTGGGGCCAACGTCCTGACTTTC.

The chain recombines TRBV30 with TRBJ1-2; 8 bases fit TRBD1. Germline CDR1 is GTSNPN and CDR2 is SVGIG (reference sequence). J gave up 4 bases and V 4 bases, and 8 bases lay outside the gene matches. This CDR3 spans 14 amino acids. The CDR3 here is CAWTLDRGAYGYTF. The CDR3 bases are TGTGCCTGGACGTTAGACAGGGGAGCCTATGGCTACACCTTC.

CDR3 coding DNA: TGCGCCAGCAGCTTGGAATCGGTCTACGAGCAGTACTTC. This sequence encodes CASSLESVYEQYF. The gene calls are TRBV5-1 and TRBJ2-7, with D uncertain. Trimming removed 0 bases from V and 3 bases from J, with 7 bases in between. This CDR3 is 13 amino acids long. Germline CDR1 and CDR2: SGHRS and YFSETQ. Combining the CDR3 with reference TRBV5-1 and TRBJ2-7 gives the whole variable domain KAGVTQTPRYLIKTRGQQVTLSCSPISGHRSVSWYQQTPGQGLQFLFEYFSETQRNKGNFPGRFSGRQFSNSRSEMNVSTLELGDSALYLCASSLESVYEQYFGPGTRLTVT.

CDR3 amino acids: CASSSQTGGSDEQYF. The CDR3 nucleotides are TGTGCCAGTAGTAGCCAAACAGGGGGCAGCGACGAGCAGTACTTC. The genes are TRBV19 and TRBJ2-7, with 9 bases that match TRBD1. This CDR3 comprises 15 residues. Germline V gene data show CDR1 as LNHDA and CDR2 as SQIVND (reference sequence). V lost 4 bases, J lost 5 bases, and 9 bases stayed unmatched. Variable domain in full (rest from reference TRBV19 and TRBJ2-7): DGGITQSPKYLFRKEGQNVTLSCEQNLNHDAMYWYRQDPGQGLRLIYYSQIVNDFQKGDIAEGYSVSREKKESFPLTVTSAQKNPTAFYLCASSSQTGGSDEQYFGPGTRLTVT.